These T cell receptor beta chains were read from a single sample in a study of T cell responses to AZD1222 COVID-19 vaccine. Only in-frame clones appear in the TCRdb table, and some are missing; sequencing was by immunoSEQ multiplex PCR. The data show about 85,000 clones, 80% to 90% seen once. The sequencing here drew on peripheral blood, taken on day 0 of AZD1222 vaccination. The origin of the receptors is an adult in good health. Each CDR3 is given with its conserved first and last residue. The D gene is left open where the match is weak. Not all rows give a size; the values are once, few, many and, for expanded clones, a class.

clone size: NA; V gene: TRBV5-1; J gene: TRBJ2-6; D gene: NA; CDR3 DNA: TGCGCCAGCAGCTTGGGGTCCGGGGTTGGGTCTGGGGCCAACGTCCTGACTTTC; CDR3 protein: CASSLGSGVGSGANVLTF
clone size: few; V gene: TRBV7-9; J gene: TRBJ1-5; D gene: NA; CDR3 DNA: TGTGCCAGCAGCCGGACAGAGAGCAATCAGCCCCAGCATTTT; CDR3 protein: CASSRTESNQPQHF
clone size: medium-sized; V gene: TRBV6-5; J gene: TRBJ1-4; D gene: TRBD1; CDR3 DNA: TGTGCCAGCAGTTATTCGGGACAGCTTAATGAAAAACTGTTTTTT; CDR3 protein: CASSYSGQLNEKLFF
clone size: NA; V gene: TRBV11-3; J gene: TRBJ2-7; D gene: TRBD1; CDR3 DNA: TGTGCCAGCAGCCCCCCCGGGACAGCGAGGCACGAGCAGTACTTC; CDR3 protein: CASSPPGTARHEQYF
clone size: NA; V gene: TRBV7-2; J gene: TRBJ1-5; D gene: TRBD1; CDR3 DNA: TGTGCCAGCAGCCCTCGGACAGGGCCCAGCAATCAGCCCCAGCATTTT; CDR3 protein: CASSPRTGPSNQPQHF
clone size: NA; V gene: TRBV19; J gene: TRBJ1-1; D gene: TRBD1; CDR3 DNA: TGTGCCAGTACCGCCGGGACAGCCACTGAAGCTTTCTTT; CDR3 protein: CASTAGTATEAFF
clone size: NA; V gene: TRBV25-1; J gene: TRBJ1-1; D gene: TRBD1; CDR3 DNA: TGTGCCAGCAGCCCGGGACAGGGAGGCGACACTGAAGCTTTCTTT; CDR3 protein: CASSPGQGGDTEAFF
clone size: NA; V gene: TRBV14; J gene: TRBJ1-2; D gene: NA; CDR3 DNA: TGTGCCAGCAGCCGCGGGGGCGCGGAGGGGGAAGGCTACACCTTC; CDR3 protein: CASSRGGAEGEGYTF
clone size: NA; V gene: TRBV6-1; J gene: TRBJ1-2; D gene: NA; CDR3 DNA: TGTGCCAGCAGTGAAACGCAGTTCTATGGCTACACCTTC; CDR3 protein: CASSETQFYGYTF
clone size: NA; V gene: TRBV6-6; J gene: TRBJ1-5; D gene: NA; CDR3 DNA: TGTGCCAGCAGTTACGGGCAGGGCTTTGAGCCCCAGCATTTT; CDR3 protein: CASSYGQGFEPQHF
clone size: once; V gene: TRBV28; J gene: TRBJ1-1; D gene: NA; CDR3 DNA: TGTGCCAGCAGTCCAAGTCCAGGGGCCAGGACTGAAGCTTTCTTT; CDR3 protein: CASSPSPGARTEAFF
clone size: NA; V gene: TRBV28; J gene: TRBJ2-5; D gene: NA; CDR3 DNA: TGTGCCAGCAGCCTGGGGGCGGTCATGTACCAAGAGACCCAGTACTTC; CDR3 protein: CASSLGAVMYQETQYF
clone size: NA; V gene: TRBV24-1; J gene: TRBJ1-2; D gene: NA; CDR3 DNA: TGTGCCACTCAAGGAAGGCCACCAGCTAACTATGGCTACACCTTC; CDR3 protein: CATQGRPPANYGYTF
clone size: NA; V gene: TRBV14; J gene: TRBJ2-7; D gene: NA; CDR3 DNA: TGTGCCAGCAGTCAACCCGGGTCCTACGAGCAGTACTTC; CDR3 protein: CASSQPGSYEQYF
clone size: NA; V gene: TRBV5-5; J gene: TRBJ1-5; D gene: NA; CDR3 DNA: TGTGCCAGCAGCTTGGAGGTGGGGCGGAATCAGCCCCAGCATTTT; CDR3 protein: CASSLEVGRNQPQHF
clone size: NA; V gene: TRBV2; J gene: TRBJ2-7; D gene: TRBD2; CDR3 DNA: TGTGCCAGCAGTGAATTGGGGGTTGGGGGACTACAGCTCTACGAGCAGTACTTC; CDR3 protein: CASSELGVGGLQLYEQYF
clone size: NA; V gene: TRBV3-1/TRBV3-2; J gene: TRBJ1-5; D gene: NA; CDR3 DNA: TGTGCCAGCAGCCAAATGTCTCAGCCCCAGCATTTT; CDR3 protein: CASSQMSQPQHF
clone size: NA; V gene: TRBV7-3; J gene: TRBJ2-1; D gene: NA; CDR3 DNA: TGTGCCAGCAGCTTAGTCCCGCAAAGTGGCCAGTTCTTC; CDR3 protein: CASSLVPQSGQFF
clone size: NA; V gene: TRBV12-3/TRBV12-4; J gene: TRBJ1-5; D gene: NA; CDR3 DNA: TGTGCCAGCAGTTCTTGGGTAAATCAGCCCCAGCATTTT; CDR3 protein: CASSSWVNQPQHF
clone size: NA; V gene: TRBV30; J gene: TRBJ1-6; D gene: TRBD1; CDR3 DNA: TGTGCGTGGAAGACAGGGGGGTTCTATAATTCACCCCTCCACTTT; CDR3 protein: CAWKTGGFYNSPLHF
clone size: NA; V gene: TRBV19; J gene: TRBJ1-4; D gene: TRBD1; CDR3 DNA: TGTGCCAGTAGTATAGGTGCTATAGCCCGGGACAGCCGTTATGAAAAACTGTTTTTT; CDR3 protein: CASSIGAIARDSRYEKLFF
clone size: NA; V gene: TRBV10-3; J gene: TRBJ1-6; D gene: TRBD1; CDR3 DNA: TGTGCCATCAGGCCGGGACAGCTTAATTCACCCCTCCACTTT; CDR3 protein: CAIRPGQLNSPLHF
clone size: NA; V gene: TRBV28; J gene: TRBJ1-1; D gene: NA; CDR3 DNA: TGTGCCAGCAGCCCTCGGACTCTTACGAGGAAGGAAGCTTTCTTT; CDR3 protein: CASSPRTLTRKEAFF
clone size: NA; V gene: TRBV29-1; J gene: TRBJ2-3; D gene: NA; CDR3 DNA: TGCAGCGTTTTAATTACAGGGACAGATACGCAGTATTTT; CDR3 protein: CSVLITGTDTQYF
clone size: NA; V gene: TRBV5-1; J gene: TRBJ2-7; D gene: TRBD1; CDR3 DNA: TGCGCCAGCAGCGAAGGGGACAGGGCAAGTGAGCAGTACTTC; CDR3 protein: CASSEGDRASEQYF
clone size: few; V gene: TRBV18; J gene: TRBJ1-4; D gene: TRBD1; CDR3 DNA: TGTGCCAGCTCACTAACCGGGACAGGCAGCTTAGTGGTTTTT; CDR3 protein: CASSLTGTGSLVVF
clone size: NA; V gene: TRBV7-2; J gene: TRBJ1-3; D gene: NA; CDR3 DNA: TGTGCCAGCAGCTTAGGCAGGGAGAACACCATATATTTT; CDR3 protein: CASSLGRENTIYF
clone size: few; V gene: TRBV7-2; J gene: TRBJ1-4; D gene: NA; CDR3 DNA: TGTGCCAGCAGCTTAGTACAGATTAATGAAAAACTGTTTTTT; CDR3 protein: CASSLVQINEKLFF
clone size: NA; V gene: TRBV29-1; J gene: TRBJ2-5; D gene: TRBD2; CDR3 DNA: TGCAGCGCTGGGACTAGCGGAGAGACCCAGTACTTC; CDR3 protein: CSAGTSGETQYF
clone size: NA; V gene: TRBV11-2; J gene: TRBJ2-3; D gene: NA; CDR3 DNA: TGTGCCAGCAGCTTAGCCGCTATTAGGGATACGCAGTATTTT; CDR3 protein: CASSLAAIRDTQYF
clone size: NA; V gene: TRBV19; J gene: TRBJ1-5; D gene: NA; CDR3 DNA: TGTGCCAGTAGTATAGAGGGGGCCCATAGCAATCAGCCCCAGCATTTT; CDR3 protein: CASSIEGAHSNQPQHF
clone size: NA; V gene: TRBV6-6; J gene: TRBJ2-7; D gene: TRBD2; CDR3 DNA: TGTGCCAGCAGTCCCGGGACACCCACCGGGACTAGCGGGGGCTACTACGAGCAGTACTTC; CDR3 protein: CASSPGTPTGTSGGYYEQYF
clone size: NA; V gene: TRBV19; J gene: TRBJ1-3; D gene: NA; CDR3 DNA: TGTGCCAGTAGTATTAGACAGGCCTCTGTCTCTGGAAACACCATATATTTT; CDR3 protein: CASSIRQASVSGNTIYF
clone size: few; V gene: TRBV5-5; J gene: TRBJ2-7; D gene: TRBD1; CDR3 DNA: TGTGCCAGCAGCATGGGACAGGGTGGCCCCTACGAGCAGTACTTC; CDR3 protein: CASSMGQGGPYEQYF
clone size: NA; V gene: TRBV21-1; J gene: TRBJ2-2; D gene: NA; CDR3 DNA: TGTGCCAGCAGCAAAGTAGGCGGCAAGAACACCGGGGAGCTGTTTTTT; CDR3 protein: CASSKVGGKNTGELFF
clone size: few; V gene: TRBV5-1; J gene: TRBJ2-2; D gene: TRBD2; CDR3 DNA: TGCGCCAGCAGCTTGGGCCTAACTAGCGGGATGCAGGAGCTGTTTTTT; CDR3 protein: CASSLGLTSGMQELFF
clone size: NA; V gene: TRBV19; J gene: TRBJ2-2; D gene: NA; CDR3 DNA: TGTGCCAGTAGTATCTATTCGAACACCGGGGAGCTGTTTTTT; CDR3 protein: CASSIYSNTGELFF
clone size: NA; V gene: TRBV9; J gene: TRBJ2-7; D gene: NA; CDR3 DNA: TGTGCCAGCAGCGTAGCTCATCAGGATTCCTACGAGCAGTACTTC; CDR3 protein: CASSVAHQDSYEQYF
clone size: NA; V gene: TRBV7-2; J gene: TRBJ2-7; D gene: NA; CDR3 DNA: TGTGCCAGCAGCTTTGGAAGGTCCGACTACGAGCAGTACTTC; CDR3 protein: CASSFGRSDYEQYF
clone size: NA; V gene: TRBV9; J gene: TRBJ1-4; D gene: NA; CDR3 DNA: TGTGCCAGCAGCGTAGAAGGGGCCAATGAAAAACTGTTTTTT; CDR3 protein: CASSVEGANEKLFF
clone size: NA; V gene: TRBV11-3; J gene: TRBJ2-3; D gene: NA; CDR3 DNA: TGTGCCAGCAGCCTACAGCGGACAGATACGCAGTATTTT; CDR3 protein: CASSLQRTDTQYF
clone size: NA; V gene: TRBV3-1/TRBV3-2; J gene: TRBJ2-1; D gene: NA; CDR3 DNA: TGTGCCAGCAGCCAAGGTGTGGGAGGAGTCCTTTTCAATGAGCAGTTCTTC; CDR3 protein: CASSQGVGGVLFNEQFF
clone size: NA; V gene: TRBV6-4; J gene: TRBJ2-7; D gene: NA; CDR3 DNA: TGTGCCAGCAGTGAAAGGGCAGGGTCCTACGAGCAGTACTTC; CDR3 protein: CASSERAGSYEQYF
clone size: NA; V gene: TRBV25-1; J gene: TRBJ1-2; D gene: TRBD1; CDR3 DNA: TGTGCCAGCAGTGAATACGCAGGGGGCGAGTACTATGGCTACACCTTC; CDR3 protein: CASSEYAGGEYYGYTF
clone size: NA; V gene: TRBV6-5; J gene: TRBJ1-5; D gene: TRBD1; CDR3 DNA: TGTGCCAGCAGTAACTTACGGACAGGGGGAGATCAGCCCCAGCATTTT; CDR3 protein: CASSNLRTGGDQPQHF
clone size: NA; V gene: TRBV2; J gene: TRBJ1-1; D gene: TRBD1; CDR3 DNA: TGTGCCAGCAGTCGTCGGACAGGGGGGAGCACTGAAGCTTTCTTT; CDR3 protein: CASSRRTGGSTEAFF
clone size: NA; V gene: TRBV7-4; J gene: TRBJ2-1; D gene: NA; CDR3 DNA: TGTGCCAGCAGCTGGGGGACGGTCAATGAGCAGTTCTTC; CDR3 protein: CASSWGTVNEQFF
clone size: NA; V gene: TRBV5-6; J gene: TRBJ2-2; D gene: NA; CDR3 DNA: TGTGCCAGCAGCAAATACGAGGCAGGGGTCACCGGGGAGCTGTTTTTT; CDR3 protein: CASSKYEAGVTGELFF
clone size: NA; V gene: TRBV28; J gene: TRBJ2-5; D gene: TRBD2; CDR3 DNA: TGTGCCAGCAGTCCCGGGGCTAGCGGGCGGCAAGAGACCCAGTACTTC; CDR3 protein: CASSPGASGRQETQYF
clone size: NA; V gene: TRBV7-2; J gene: TRBJ2-1; D gene: TRBD2; CDR3 DNA: TGTGCCAGCAGCCTAGGGGGAGCGGGAGAGAATGAGCAGTTCTTC; CDR3 protein: CASSLGGAGENEQFF
clone size: once; V gene: TRBV7-2; J gene: TRBJ2-7; D gene: NA; CDR3 DNA: TGTGCCAGCAGCTCCGAGGGTAGTTCCTACGAGCAGTACTTC; CDR3 protein: CASSSEGSSYEQYF
clone size: NA; V gene: TRBV6-5; J gene: TRBJ2-2; D gene: NA; CDR3 DNA: TGTGCCAGCATACTGGGGGGCTTTCACACCGGGGAGCTGTTTTTT; CDR3 protein: CASILGGFHTGELFF
clone size: NA; V gene: TRBV7-2; J gene: TRBJ2-7; D gene: NA; CDR3 DNA: TGTGCCAGCAGCCCGATAAGCGGGCCTTACGAGCAGTACTTC; CDR3 protein: CASSPISGPYEQYF
clone size: NA; V gene: TRBV19; J gene: TRBJ1-5; D gene: TRBD1; CDR3 DNA: TGTGCCAGTAGTATAGTCGGGACAGGAACGCTCCAGCCCCAGCATTTT; CDR3 protein: CASSIVGTGTLQPQHF
clone size: NA; V gene: TRBV27; J gene: TRBJ2-3; D gene: NA; CDR3 DNA: TGTGCCACCTCCCAAGGGGACACAGATACGCAGTATTTT; CDR3 protein: CATSQGDTDTQYF